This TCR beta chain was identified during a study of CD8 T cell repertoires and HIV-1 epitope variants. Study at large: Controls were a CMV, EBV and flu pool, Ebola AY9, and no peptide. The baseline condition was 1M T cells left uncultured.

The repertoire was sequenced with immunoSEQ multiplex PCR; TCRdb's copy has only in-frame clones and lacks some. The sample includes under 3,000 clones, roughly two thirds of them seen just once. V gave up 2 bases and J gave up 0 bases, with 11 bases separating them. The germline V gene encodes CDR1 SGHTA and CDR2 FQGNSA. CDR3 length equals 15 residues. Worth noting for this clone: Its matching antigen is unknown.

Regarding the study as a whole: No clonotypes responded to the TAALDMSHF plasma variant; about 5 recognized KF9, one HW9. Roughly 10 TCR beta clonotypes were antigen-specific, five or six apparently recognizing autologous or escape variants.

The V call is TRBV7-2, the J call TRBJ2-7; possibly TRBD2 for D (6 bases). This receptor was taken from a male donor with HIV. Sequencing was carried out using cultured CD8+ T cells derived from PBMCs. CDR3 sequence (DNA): TGTGCCAGCAGCTTAACCCGGGACTCCTCCTACGAGCAGTACTTC. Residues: CASSLTRDSSYEQYF.